These 30 T cell receptor beta chains share one sample of origin, sequenced in a study of T-cell memory formation after mild COVID-19. TCRdb independently ran MiXCR on the 5' RACE reads; one entry per CDR3 protein. The sample shows about 160,000 distinct CDR3 sequences, roughly 31% of them seen only once. The specimen was PBMCs or a T cell subset sorted from them (not recorded which). The receptors come from an adult woman who had mild COVID-19 (a few samples of this study predate the infection). Cell type and time point are not known.

In this sample, this clonotype turned up a few times. The chain couples TRBV7-3 to TRBJ2-1; possible D gene TRBD2, 6 bases. Trimming took off 2 bases at V and 1 base at J, with 18 bases between the two ends. The germline V gene encodes CDR1 SGHTA and CDR2 FQGTGA. The CDR3 totals 18 residues. CDR3 DNA: TGTGCCAGCAGCTTAGGGTGGGAGGCCCCGGGGTCCTACAATGAGCAGTTCTTC. It codes for CASSLGWEAPGSYNEQFF.

The chain has TRBV5-1 and TRBJ2-3; a possible D gene is TRBD2 (5 bases). The V gene lost 0 bases and the J gene lost 1 base, with 12 bases spanning the gap. The CDR3 is made up of 16 amino acids. CDR1 is SGHRS and CDR2 is YFSETQ in the germline V gene. The CDR3 nucleotides read TGCGCCAGCAGCTTGGATCTAGCCCGGGGCACAGATACGCAGTATTTT. It encodes CASSLDLARGTDTQYF.

This clonotype was observed a handful of times. The chain uses TRBV30 and TRBJ2-2; TRBD1 agrees at 7 bases. The V segment lost 1 base and the J segment 0 bases; nucleotides outside the gene matches: 5. CDR1 is GTSNPN, CDR2 SVGIG, per germline (reference sequence). The CDR3 runs 16 residues. DNA of the CDR3: TGTGCCTGGAGTGAGCCGGGACAGTCGAACACCGGGGAGCTGTTTTTT. Amino acid sequence: CAWSEPGQSNTGELFF. Supplemented by reference TRBV30 and TRBJ2-2, the full variable domain reads SQTIHQWPATLVQPVGSPLSLECTVEGTSNPNLYWYRQAAGRGLQLLFYSVGIGQISSEVPQNLSASRPQDRQFILSSKKLLLSDSGFYLCAWSEPGQSNTGELFFGEGSRLTVL.

This clonotype was counted a few times. V usage is TRBV29-1 and J usage is TRBJ2-5; 7 bases map to TRBD1. This CDR3 is 12 amino acids long. The V and J ends lost 8 bases and 4 bases, in that order; junction bases with no gene match: 7. From germline, CDR1 is SQVTM and CDR2 ANQGSEA. The CDR3 loop reads CSSKGQLETQYF. DNA for the CDR3: TGCAGCTCTAAGGGACAGTTAGAGACCCAGTACTTC.

The V call is TRBV12-3 or TRBV12-4, the J call TRBJ2-5; a weak D match, TRBD1 (5 bases). V lost 6 bases and J 1 base, leaving 15 bases between the germline ends. CDR3 length equals 15 residues. CDR3 in DNA: TGTGCCAGCAGCATTTCCGACAGAATCCAAGAGACCCAGTACTTC. Translated, it gives CASSISDRIQETQYF.

The gene calls are TRBV11-3 and TRBJ1-1, with D maybe TRBD1 (5 bases). Germline lookup yields CDR1 SGHNT and CDR2 YENEEA. CDR3 length: 15 residues. V dropped 4 bases and J dropped 6 bases, with 18 bases sitting between them. Here the CDR3 reads CASSWDGFQGAEAFF. In nucleotides, the CDR3 is TGTGCCAGCAGCTGGGACGGCTTTCAAGGCGCTGAAGCTTTCTTT.

The V and J genes are TRBV7-9 and TRBJ1-2; the D gene is possibly TRBD1 (6 bases). Germline CDR1 SEHNR, CDR2 FQNEAQ (reference sequence). The CDR3 has 13 residues. V was pared by 5 bases and J by 6 bases, with 13 bases between. CDR3 in amino acids: CASSHEGENGYTF. The CDR3 DNA reads as TGTGCCAGCAGCCACGAGGGGGAGAATGGCTACACCTTC.

The chain recombines TRBV2 with TRBJ2-1, with D tentatively TRBD2 (6 bases). The V and J ends lost 10 bases and 6 bases respectively, with 16 bases between them. This CDR3 comprises 13 residues. Per the germline V gene, CDR1 is SNHLY and CDR2 is FYNNEI. CDR3 DNA sequence: TGTGCCATGAGCGGGCTCGTGGGCAATGAGCAGTTCTTC. It specifies CAMSGLVGNEQFF.

The V call is TRBV25-1, the J call TRBJ2-7; 10 bases line up with TRBD2. Germline lookup yields CDR1 MGHDK and CDR2 SYGVNS. The junction had 9 bases not matched to a gene; V was cut back by 2 bases and J by 5 bases. This CDR3 is built from 16 residues. DNA of the CDR3: TGTGCCAGCAGTGAAGTTCAGCGGGAGGGCCTACACGAGCAGTACTTC. Its protein product is CASSEVQREGLHEQYF.

This chain links TRBV29-1 with TRBJ2-1, with TRBD2 identical over 8 bases. V trimming: 0 bases; J trimming: 8 bases; junction bases outside the gene matches: 6. This CDR3 has 14 amino acids. Germline V gene lookup returns CDR1 SQVTM and CDR2 ANQGSEA. Here the CDR3 DNA reads TGCAGCGTTGAAGATCTAAGCGGGGGATATGAGCAGTTCTTC. Translation gives CSVEDLSGGYEQFF.

This sequence joins TRBV20-1 and TRBJ2-7, with 8 bases matching TRBD1. The CDR3 is made up of 16 amino acids. Germline V CDR1 and CDR2: DFQATT, SNEGSKA (reference sequence). Germline trimming cut 3 bases from V and 5 bases from J; bases unmatched to any gene: 15. CDR3 sequence: CSASPGTGHLPDEQYF. CDR3 nucleotide sequence: TGCAGTGCTAGTCCCGGGACAGGCCACCTACCCGACGAGCAGTACTTC.

The J gene is TRBJ1-1, the V gene TRBV27; TRBD1 is a possible D gene (5 bases). Trimming cost V 2 bases and J 5 bases, with 12 bases left between them. CDR3 length: 14 residues. Looked up from germline, CDR1 is MNHEY and CDR2 is SMNVEV (reference sequence). CDR3 loop: CASSLQSGGTEAFF. The DNA for the CDR3 is TGTGCCAGCAGTTTACAGTCGGGGGGTACTGAAGCTTTCTTT.

In this sample, this clonotype turned up a few times. The chain recombines TRBV6-2 or TRBV6-3 with TRBJ2-7; 8 nucleotides align to TRBD2. With 6 bases clipped from V and 3 bases from J, the junction kept 7 bases outside the gene matches. The CDR3 loop spans 14 amino acids. From germline, CDR1 is MNHEY and CDR2 SVGEGT. In nucleotides, the CDR3 is TGTGCCAGCAGATCGGGGGGGACCCACTACGAGCAGTACTTC. Its translation is CASRSGGTHYEQYF.

The rearrangement links TRBV7-2 to TRBJ1-1; TRBD1 is a possible D gene (6 bases). The CDR3 totals 14 residues. V was shortened by 0 bases and J by 10 bases, with 15 bases between the two germline ends. CDR1 is SGHTA, CDR2 FQGNSA, per germline. CDR3 sequence (DNA): TGTGCCAGCAGCTTAGCGGGGGACCCCAGGGGAGCTTTCTTT. Translated: CASSLAGDPRGAFF. The entire variable domain, with the rest obtained from reference TRBV7-2 and TRBJ1-1, is as follows: GAGVSQSPSNKVTEKGKDVELRCDPISGHTALYWYRQSLGQGLEFLIYFQGNSAPDKSGLPSDRFSAERTGGSVSTLTIQRTQQEDSAVYLCASSLAGDPRGAFFGQGTRLTVV.

The chain is built from TRBV4-2 and TRBJ2-5, with D tentatively TRBD2 (6 bases). The V and J ends lost 0 bases and 5 bases respectively, with 10 bases between them. The CDR3 sequence is 14 residues long. From germline, CDR1 is LGHNA and CDR2 YNFKEQ. The DNA of the CDR3 is TGTGCCAGCAGCCAAGATTCAAGCGGGGAGACCCAGTACTTC. This encodes CASSQDSSGETQYF.

The chain links TRBV20-1 to TRBJ2-5; D is unresolved. This CDR3 spans 10 amino acids. The germline gives CDR1 DFQATT, CDR2 SNEGSKA (reference sequence). V lost 3 bases, J lost 5 bases, and 4 bases lay in between. The CDR3 sequence is CSARVETQYF. CDR3 DNA: TGCAGTGCTAGGGTGGAGACCCAGTACTTC.

This chain uses TRBV6-6 with TRBJ1-1; weak D call: TRBD1 (5 bases). Trimming stripped 8 bases from V and 1 base from J, with 14 bases between. There are 14 residues in the CDR3. Germline CDR1 reads MNHNY; CDR2 reads SVGAGI (reference sequence). In DNA, the CDR3 is TGTGCCAGCTACATGGGCCAGGGGAACACTGAAGCTTTCTTT. It is translated as CASYMGQGNTEAFF.

The rearrangement joins TRBV12-3 or TRBV12-4 to TRBJ2-3; 11 nucleotides align to TRBD1. J gave up 3 bases and V 0 bases, and 11 bases lay outside the gene matches. This CDR3 region has 19 residues. CDR3 protein: CASSLAFLTGTGGTDTQYF. CDR3 DNA: TGTGCCAGCAGTTTAGCCTTCCTCACCGGGACAGGGGGGACAGATACGCAGTATTTT.

The table lists this clonotype with a count of one. The CDR3 DNA reads TGTGCCACCAGCAGCGGGGGGGGCACAGATACGCAGTATTTT. Residues: CATSSGGGTDTQYF. This chain connects TRBV15 to TRBJ2-3, with 8 bases aligning to TRBD2. The V segment lost 3 bases and the J segment 1 base; nucleotides outside the gene matches: 0. This CDR3 is 14 amino acids long. CDR1 is LNHNV and CDR2 is YYDKDF in the germline V gene (reference sequence).

The chain is built from TRBV3-2 and TRBJ1-2; the table's D call TRBD1 went unverified against the DNA. TRBV3-2 is termed a pseudogene. The CDR3 has 17 amino acids. For the CDR3, the DNA is TGTGCCAGCAGCCCATGGGGCGGAACACAAATTAACTATGGCTACACCTTC. Its translation: CASSPWGGTQINYGYTF.

V usage is TRBV7-9 and J usage is TRBJ1-2; D remains unclear. The CDR3 length is 13 residues. The V end lost 5 bases, the J end lost 2 bases, and 9 bases lay between the germline ends. Per the germline V gene, CDR1 is SEHNR and CDR2 is FQNEAQ (reference sequence). CDR3 sequence: CASSPTPNYGYTF. For the CDR3, the DNA is TGTGCCAGCAGCCCCACACCAAACTATGGCTACACCTTC.

This clonotype was seen ten or more times. The chain uses TRBV12-3 or TRBV12-4 and TRBJ1-5; 8 nucleotides match TRBD1. The CDR3 covers 14 residues. Unmatched junction bases numbered 5, after V lost 4 bases and J lost 6 bases. CDR3 coding DNA: TGTGCCAGCAGTTCGGACAGGGCGGGTCAGCCCCAGCATTTT. Its translation is CASSSDRAGQPQHF.

The rearrangement uses TRBV9 and TRBJ2-2; D perhaps matches TRBD2 (5 bases). The V gene lost 6 bases and the J gene lost 0 bases, with 18 bases spanning the gap. Looked up from germline, CDR1 is SGDLS and CDR2 is YYNGEE. There are 17 residues in the CDR3. CDR3 sequence reads: CASTRSSDSANTGELFF. The CDR3 coding sequence is TGTGCCAGCACCCGTTCTTCGGACTCCGCGAACACCGGGGAGCTGTTTTTT.

The CDR3 sequence is CASSLPPEGEPQHF. The CDR3 DNA follows: TGTGCCAGCAGCCTCCCACCGGAAGGGGAGCCCCAGCATTTT. The chain recombines TRBV6-1 with TRBJ1-5; D is perhaps TRBD1 (5 bases). CDR3 size: 14 residues. From germline, CDR1 is MNHNS and CDR2 SASEGT. The V and J ends lost 6 bases and 8 bases respectively, with 17 bases between them.

This clonotype was counted only a few times. CDR3 sequence: CSVPGGTGKFGTEAFF. The CDR3 coding sequence is TGCAGCGTCCCAGGGGGGACAGGGAAGTTTGGCACTGAAGCTTTCTTT. The chain combines TRBV29-1 with TRBJ1-1, with 9 bases identical to TRBD1. The CDR3 totals 16 residues. Germline V gene sequence: CDR1 SQVTM, CDR2 ANQGSEA. V lost 6 bases, J lost 4 bases, and 15 bases stayed unmatched. The full variable domain, rest sourced from reference TRBV29-1 and TRBJ1-1, is SAVISQKPSRDICQRGTSLTIQCQVDSQVTMMFWYRQQPGQSLTLIATANQGSEATYESGFVIDKFPISRPNLTFSTLTVSNMSPEDSSIYLCSVPGGTGKFGTEAFFGQGTRLTVV.

Many counts were recorded for this clonotype. V usage is TRBV5-1 and J usage is TRBJ2-5, with unresolved D. CDR3 length equals 13 residues. V was pared by 0 bases and J by 2 bases, with 5 bases between. In germline, CDR1 is SGHRS, CDR2 YFSETQ. The CDR3 reads CASSLGSQETQYF. The DNA for the CDR3 is TGCGCCAGCAGCTTGGGTAGTCAAGAGACCCAGTACTTC.

V and J are TRBV11-2 and TRBJ1-2, with no clear D. The germline CDR1 and CDR2 sequences are SGHAT and FQNNGV. The CDR3 is made up of 11 amino acids. V lost 3 bases, J lost 4 bases, and 3 bases lay in between. DNA of the CDR3: TGTGCCAGCAGCTTCGGCTATGGCTACACCTTC. It yields the protein CASSFGYGYTF.

This clonotype has just a few counts. The chain carries TRBV3-1 and TRBJ1-2; weak D call: TRBD1 (5 bases). This CDR3 contains 11 residues. CDR1 and CDR2 (germline): LGHDT, YNNKEL (reference sequence). V was cut by 10 bases and J by 4 bases, with 10 bases left in between. CDR3 loop: CATGTGYGYTF. The CDR3 DNA is TGTGCCACAGGGACCGGCTATGGCTACACCTTC.

V and J are TRBV7-9 and TRBJ1-1; 8 nucleotides match TRBD1. In germline, CDR1 is SEHNR, CDR2 FQNEAQ (reference sequence). The CDR3 sequence is 12 residues long. The junction had 6 bases not matched to a gene; V was cut back by 7 bases and J by 8 bases. CDR3 sequence (DNA): TGTGCCAGCAACTACCGGGACAGGGAAGCTTTCTTT. It specifies CASNYRDREAFF.

J is TRBJ1-5 and V is TRBV2; D may be TRBD1 (6 bases). Trimming took off 6 bases at V and 0 bases at J, with 12 bases between the two ends. Germline V gene data show CDR1 as SNHLY and CDR2 as FYNNEI. This CDR3 has 15 residues. The CDR3 DNA sequence: TGTGCCAGCAGCCCCAGGGGACTTAGCAATCAGCCCCAGCATTTT. It is translated as CASSPRGLSNQPQHF.